The 30 T cell receptor beta chains below were found in one sample sequenced in a study of regulatory T cells in long-lasting Graves disease (dated by TCRdb to about 2021). The time point label of this sample denotes: persistent/refractory GD, antithyroid drugs over 5 years with positive TRAb. RNA was extracted from PBMCs in TRIzol for both TCR sequencing and RNA sequencing. To prepare the library, multiplex PCR was applied. The sequencer was an Illumina HiSeq 4000. To build TCR beta libraries, CDR3 regions were amplified by Arm-PCR using iRepertoire HTBI primers. Through fastp at Q25 and MiXCR, TCRdb rebuilt clones from the public reads, retaining in-frame beta chains. Rows with one shared CDR3 protein collapse into an entry with the most common genes and DNA. Recorded for this sample are about 310,000 distinct CDR3 sequences; roughly a fifth of them occurred a single time. Roughly 50% of the sample belongs to the ten largest clones.

The source material was peripheral blood mononuclear cells (PBMCs), sampled when the disease was refractory, from a patient treated with antithyroid drugs. The receptors were gathered from a female donor with Graves disease.

This clonotype was seen a handful of times. The chain joins TRBV4-1 to TRBJ1-4; D is perhaps TRBD1 (5 bases). With 2 bases removed from V and 5 bases from J, the gap between germline ends came to 12 bases. Germline V gives CDR1 MGHRA, CDR2 YSYEKL. The CDR3 has 15 amino acids. CDR3 protein: CASSQFRGENEKLFF. CDR3 nucleotides: TGCGCCAGCAGCCAATTTAGGGGTGAGAATGAAAAACTGTTTTTT.

Of note for this clonotype: One base away lies a much larger clone, so this may be a sequencing read error. V usage is TRBV27 and J usage is TRBJ2-7, with D hard to call. V lost 6 bases and J lost 2, with 14 bases in between. Germline V gives CDR1 MNHEY, CDR2 SMNVEV (reference sequence). The CDR3 consists of 14 residues. The CDR3 protein is CASSWIGMTYEQYF. CDR3 in DNA: TGTGCCAGCAGCTGGATAGGGATGACCTACGAGCAGTACTTC.

This clonotype showed up just a few times. The chain has TRBV7-9 and TRBJ1-5; 7 bases match TRBD1. Losses at the gene ends were 5 bases for V and 6 bases for J; bases not matched to a gene: 4. CDR1 and CDR2 (germline): SEHNR, FQNEAQ (reference sequence). The CDR3 length is 13 residues. CDR3 nucleotide sequence: TGTGCCAGCAGCAACGAGGGGGCTCAGCCCCAGCATTTT. Protein: CASSNEGAQPQHF.

This clonotype was observed many times. This chain connects TRBV28 to TRBJ2-7; D is undetermined. The V gene's germline CDR1 is MDHEN and CDR2 SYDVKM. Trimming pared 4 bases from V and 2 bases from J, leaving 9 bases between. The CDR3 is 13 residues long. CDR3 bases: TGTGCCAGCAGTTGGCTAGAACCCTACGAGCAGTACTTC. Protein product: CASSWLEPYEQYF.

Concerning this clonotype: One end of the junction fails to match germline, which may point to a read error. This chain links TRBV12-3 or TRBV12-4 with TRBJ2-7; maybe TRBD2 (7 bases). This CDR3 contains 15 residues. The CDR3 nucleotides read TGTGCCAGCAGTTTGGGAAAGGGGGGGAGCTACGGGCAGTACTTC. Protein sequence: CASSLGKGGSYGQYF.

This rearrangement joins TRBV4-3 to TRBJ2-5; tentative D call: TRBD2 (5 bases). The germline V gene has CDR1 LGHNA and CDR2 YSLEER. The CDR3 covers 14 residues. Trimming shortened V by 3 bases and J by 7 bases, and 15 bases separated the two germline ends. CDR3: CASSQLPGSGTQYF. As DNA, the CDR3 is TGCGCCAGCAGCCAGCTCCCGGGAAGTGGGACCCAGTACTTC.

The rearrangement links TRBV9 to TRBJ2-5; D may be TRBD2 (6 bases). The CDR3 spans 14 residues. CDR1 SGDLS and CDR2 YYNGEE come from the germline V gene. V dropped 10 bases and J dropped 4 bases, with 20 bases sitting between them. CDR3 bases: TGTGCCGGATGCTTCAGGGAGGAGAGAGAGACCCAGTACTTC. Protein product: CAGCFREERETQYF.

The gene calls are TRBV10-3 and TRBJ2-5; the match to TRBD2 covers 12 bases. This CDR3 contains 16 residues. Looked up from germline, CDR1 is ENHRY and CDR2 is SYGVKD. The ends lost 5 bases at V and 5 bases at J; junction bases unmatched: 9. DNA for the CDR3: TGTGCCATCAGTCAGACTAGCGGGAGCCCGGAGGAGACCCAGTACTTC. This translates into CAISQTSGSPEETQYF.

The V call is TRBV15, the J call TRBJ1-1, with TRBD1 matching 7 bases. CDR1 is LNHNV and CDR2 is YYDKDF in the germline V gene (reference sequence). Trimming cost V 5 bases and J 1 base; bases outside gene matches: 7. CDR3 length: 15 amino acids. CDR3: CATSPQGVGNTEAFF. The CDR3 DNA reads TGTGCCACCAGCCCGCAGGGGGTGGGGAACACTGAAGCTTTCTTT.

There are a few counts of this clonotype. The chain has TRBV27 and TRBJ2-3; D not certain. With 7 bases removed from V and 0 bases from J, the gap between germline ends came to 11 bases. The CDR3 covers 14 residues. Germline CDR1 and CDR2: MNHEY and SMNVEV (reference sequence). The CDR3 reads CASIDLSSTDTQYF. CDR3 nucleotides: TGTGCCAGCATCGACCTATCTAGCACAGATACGCAGTATTTT.

This clonotype was detected many times. The chain joins TRBV27 to TRBJ1-6; D call uncertain. This CDR3 has 14 amino acids. Looked up from germline, CDR1 is MNHEY and CDR2 is SMNVEV (reference sequence). Trimming took 3 bases from V and 2 from J, leaving 5 bases between them. The CDR3: CASSLEPYNSPLHF. CDR3 DNA: TGTGCCAGCAGTTTGGAGCCCTATAATTCACCCCTCCACTTT.

This clonotype has at least ten counts. The chain links TRBV6-1 to TRBJ1-1; D perhaps matches TRBD1 (6 bases). Germline V gene data show CDR1 as MNHNS and CDR2 as SASEGT. The V gene lost 6 bases and the J gene lost 4 bases, with 12 bases spanning the gap. This CDR3 contains 13 residues. The CDR3 reads CASRNTRGTEAFF. Here the CDR3 DNA reads TGTGCCAGCAGAAATACCAGGGGCACTGAAGCTTTCTTT.

The chain recombines TRBV6-9 with TRBJ1-5; no clear D. V was pared by 3 bases and J by 9 bases, with 12 bases between. The CDR3 contains 13 residues. Germline CDR1 and CDR2: MNHGY and SVAAGI. As DNA, the CDR3 is TGTGCCAGCAGTTACTCCAAGTCGGGGCCCCAGCATTTT. Translation gives CASSYSKSGPQHF.

This clonotype came up a few times. The rearrangement links TRBV27 to TRBJ1-5; 9 bases are a match to TRBD1. The germline CDR1 and CDR2 sequences are MNHEY and SMNVEV (reference sequence). CDR3 length equals 16 residues. J lost 7 bases, V lost 5 bases, and 12 bases had no gene match. This CDR3 reads CASSKRTGAEGQPQHF. CDR3 DNA: TGTGCCAGCAGTAAGAGGACAGGGGCGGAAGGGCAGCCCCAGCATTTT.

With respect to this clonotype: The limits of the CDR3 on the DNA are not certain, so only TCRdb's listed CDR3 is given. CDR3 loop: CVSSSSTSVNEQFF. V gene TRBV6-2 or TRBV6-3 combines with J gene TRBJ2-1; the table gives TRBD2 as D, unverified against the DNA. Inclusive of both ends, the CDR3 amounts to 14 amino acids. Germline assignment: CDR1 MNHEY and CDR2 SVGEGT.

This clonotype was observed once. The V call is TRBV6-2 or TRBV6-3, the J call TRBJ2-7; D could derive from TRBD1 or TRBD2 (5 bases each). Trimming shortened V by 0 bases and J by 3 bases, and 18 bases separated the two germline ends. The CDR3 is 17 amino acids. CDR1 MNHEY and CDR2 SVGEGT come from the germline V gene. The CDR3 sequence is CASSYSYRSGTDYEQYF. The CDR3 DNA sequence: TGTGCCAGCAGTTACTCCTATAGGTCGGGGACCGACTACGAGCAGTACTTC.

J is TRBJ2-2 and V is TRBV5-1; the match to TRBD2 covers 7 bases. The CDR3 has 15 residues. The germline gives CDR1 SGHRS, CDR2 YFSETQ. Unmatched junction bases numbered 8, after V lost 5 bases and J lost 4 bases. CDR3 residues: CASREAGKSTGELFF. The CDR3 nucleotides are TGCGCCAGCAGAGAAGCGGGAAAGAGCACCGGGGAGCTGTTTTTT.

V is TRBV30 and J is TRBJ1-4; D unclear. The germline V gene has CDR1 GTSNPN and CDR2 SVGIG (reference sequence). V was trimmed by 1 base and J by 5 bases, leaving 8 bases between them. The CDR3 loop spans 13 amino acids. CDR3 nucleotides: TGTGCCTGGAGTGCGCGGTTGAATGAAAAACTGTTTTTT. It specifies CAWSARLNEKLFF.

This clonotype has at least ten counts. The chain's CDR3 is CASSGGSWIAKNIQYF. CDR3 coding DNA: TGTGCCAGCAGTGGGGGGTCGTGGATAGCCAAAAACATTCAGTACTTC. The chain employs TRBV2 and TRBJ2-4; D might be TRBD1 or TRBD2, each matching 5 bases. V shed 4 bases and J shed 0 bases, with 13 bases lying between them. Per the germline V gene, CDR1 is SNHLY and CDR2 is FYNNEI. The CDR3 extends over 16 amino acids.

This clonotype was recorded many times. V is TRBV5-5 and J is TRBJ2-5; 7 bases are a match to TRBD1. V was pared by 1 base and J by 2 bases, with 5 bases of the junction left unmatched. The CDR3 is 15 residues long. Germline V gene data show CDR1 as SGHKS and CDR2 as YYEKEE (reference sequence). The CDR3 nucleotides read TGTGCCAGCAGCTTGTTGACAGGGCTACAAGAGACCCAGTACTTC. It yields the protein CASSLLTGLQETQYF.

This chain connects TRBV7-9 to TRBJ2-2; possible D gene TRBD2, 6 bases. Between the trimmed V and J ends, which lost 5 bases and 7 bases, there was a span of 14 bases. CDR1 and CDR2 from the germline V gene are SEHNR and FQNEAQ (reference sequence). The CDR3 spans 14 residues. The CDR3 reads CASSLRELDGELFF. The CDR3 DNA reads TGTGCCAGCAGCCTCCGGGAGTTGGACGGGGAGCTGTTTTTT. The variable domain in full, with the rest retrieved from reference TRBV7-9 and TRBJ2-2, is DTGVSQNPRHKITKRGQNVTFRCDPISEHNRLYWYRQTLGQGPEFLTYFQNEAQLEKSRLLSDRFSAERPKGSFSTLEIQRTEQGDSAMYLCASSLRELDGELFFGEGSRLTVL.

This clonotype was counted only a few times. V gene TRBV5-1 combines with J gene TRBJ2-5; 9 bases are shared with TRBD2. This CDR3 has 14 amino acids. V was clipped by 2 bases and J by 5 bases; unmatched bases: 4. Germline lookup yields CDR1 SGHRS and CDR2 YFSETQ. The CDR3 loop reads CASSFQREVETQYF. For the CDR3, the DNA is TGCGCCAGCAGCTTCCAGCGGGAGGTCGAGACCCAGTACTTC.

In this sample, this clonotype turned up a few times. This rearrangement joins TRBV30 to TRBJ1-5, with D maybe TRBD1 (5 bases). Trimming took 5 bases from V and 2 from J, leaving 10 bases between them. This CDR3 spans 13 amino acids. Germline values: CDR1 GTSNPN, CDR2 SVGIG (reference sequence). The CDR3 region has the DNA TGTGCCTGGGCTCGGGACGGCAATCAGCCCCAGCATTTT. Encoded protein: CAWARDGNQPQHF. The full variable domain, with the rest looked up from reference TRBV30 and TRBJ1-5, is SQTIHQWPATLVQPVGSPLSLECTVEGTSNPNLYWYRQAAGRGLQLLFYSVGIGQISSEVPQNLSASRPQDRQFILSSKKLLLSDSGFYLCAWARDGNQPQHFGDGTRLSIL.

This clonotype was seen more than once but under ten times. V usage is TRBV18 and J usage is TRBJ2-7; the D is unclear. The V gene lost 3 bases and the J gene lost 0 bases, with 12 bases spanning the gap. The CDR3 extends over 15 amino acids. Germline values: CDR1 KGHSH, CDR2 LQKENI. The CDR3 spells CASSPSDAASYEQYF. In nucleotides, the CDR3 is TGTGCCAGCTCACCTTCGGACGCGGCCTCCTACGAGCAGTACTTC. The variable domain in full, completed from reference TRBV18 and TRBJ2-7, reads NAGVMQNPRHLVRRRGQEARLRCSPMKGHSHVYWYRQLPEEGLKFMVYLQKENIIDESGMPKERFSAEFPKEGPSILRIQQVVRGDSAAYFCASSPSDAASYEQYFGPGTRLTVT.

The chain couples TRBV19 to TRBJ1-4, with D unresolved. Per the germline V gene, CDR1 is LNHDA and CDR2 is SQIVND (reference sequence). Trimming removed 2 bases from V and 3 bases from J, with 13 bases in between. The CDR3 covers 16 residues. The CDR3 is CASSILDGNPNEKLFF. CDR3 DNA sequence: TGTGCCAGTAGTATACTGGATGGGAATCCTAATGAAAAACTGTTTTTT.

The rearrangement joins TRBV5-1 to TRBJ1-3; D is possibly TRBD1 (5 bases). V lost 0 bases and J lost 4, with 11 bases in between. Per germline, CDR1 SGHRS and CDR2 YFSETQ. This CDR3 spans 15 amino acids. CDR3 region: CASSLALGDGNTIYF. CDR3 coding DNA: TGCGCCAGCAGCTTGGCCCTCGGGGACGGAAACACCATATATTTT.

This clonotype was seen at least ten times. The J gene is TRBJ1-4, the V gene TRBV2, with D possibly matching TRBD1 (5 bases). Trimming took 6 bases from V and 3 from J, leaving 14 bases between them. CDR1 is SNHLY, CDR2 FYNNEI, per germline. The CDR3 loop spans 15 amino acids. For the CDR3, the DNA is TGTGCCAGCAGCGATCAGGGTGGGTCTAATGAAAAACTGTTTTTT. Encoded protein: CASSDQGGSNEKLFF.

The V call is TRBV20-1, the J call TRBJ1-6, with D possibly being TRBD1 (5 bases). This CDR3 has 12 amino acids. Germline CDR1 and CDR2: DFQATT and SNEGSKA (reference sequence). Deletions cut 8 bases from V and 5 bases from J, with 10 bases between. The CDR3: CSPDNNNSPLHF. In DNA, the CDR3 is TGCAGTCCGGACAACAATAATTCACCCCTCCACTTT.

The chain employs TRBV10-3 and TRBJ1-1, with D hard to call. The CDR3 has 13 residues. The germline gives CDR1 ENHRY, CDR2 SYGVKD. Trimming took 1 base from V and 0 from J, leaving 3 bases between them. CDR3 sequence: CAISELVNTEAFF. CDR3 nucleotide sequence: TGTGCCATCAGTGAGTTGGTGAACACTGAAGCTTTCTTT.

This clonotype was counted at least ten times. This rearrangement joins TRBV6-5 to TRBJ1-5; no clear D gene. The CDR3 loop spans 15 amino acids. Germline CDR1 reads MNHEY; CDR2 reads SVGAGI. V lost 4 bases, J lost 6 bases, and 16 bases lay in between. The CDR3 reads CASSFAGLGSQPQHF. The CDR3 bases are TGTGCCAGCAGTTTCGCAGGACTGGGGAGTCAGCCCCAGCATTTT.